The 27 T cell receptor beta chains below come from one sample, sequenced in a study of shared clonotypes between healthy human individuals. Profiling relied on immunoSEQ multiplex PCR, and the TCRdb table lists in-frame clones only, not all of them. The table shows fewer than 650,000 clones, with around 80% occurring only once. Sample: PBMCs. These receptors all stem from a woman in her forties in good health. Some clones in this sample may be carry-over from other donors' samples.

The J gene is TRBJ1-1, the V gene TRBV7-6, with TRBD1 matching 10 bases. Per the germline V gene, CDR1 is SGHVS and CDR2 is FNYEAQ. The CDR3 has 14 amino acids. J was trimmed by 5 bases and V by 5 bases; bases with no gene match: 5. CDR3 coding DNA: TGTGCCAGCAGCCCCGACAGGGGGCGAACTGAAGCTTTCTTT. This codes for CASSPDRGRTEAFF.

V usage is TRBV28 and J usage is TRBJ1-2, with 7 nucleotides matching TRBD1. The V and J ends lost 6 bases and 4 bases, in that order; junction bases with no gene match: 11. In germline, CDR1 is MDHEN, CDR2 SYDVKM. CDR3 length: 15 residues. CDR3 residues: CASRAPGGEVYGYTF. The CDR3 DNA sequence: TGTGCCAGCAGGGCCCCAGGGGGGGAGGTCTATGGCTACACCTTC.

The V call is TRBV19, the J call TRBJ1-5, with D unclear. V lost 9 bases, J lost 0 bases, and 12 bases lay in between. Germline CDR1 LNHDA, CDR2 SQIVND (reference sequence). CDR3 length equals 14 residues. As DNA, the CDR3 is TGTGCCAGCACTTACAGCTATAGCAATCAGCCCCAGCATTTT. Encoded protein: CASTYSYSNQPQHF. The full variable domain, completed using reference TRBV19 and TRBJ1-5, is DGGITQSPKYLFRKEGQNVTLSCEQNLNHDAMYWYRQDPGQGLRLIYYSQIVNDFQKGDIAEGYSVSREKKESFPLTVTSAQKNPTAFYLCASTYSYSNQPQHFGDGTRLSIL.

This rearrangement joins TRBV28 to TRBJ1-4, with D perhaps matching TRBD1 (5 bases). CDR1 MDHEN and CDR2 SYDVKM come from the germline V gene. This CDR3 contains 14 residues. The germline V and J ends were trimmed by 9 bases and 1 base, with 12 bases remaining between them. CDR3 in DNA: TGTGCCAGTTTACGGGGGGGAACTAATGAAAAACTGTTTTTT. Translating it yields CASLRGGTNEKLFF.

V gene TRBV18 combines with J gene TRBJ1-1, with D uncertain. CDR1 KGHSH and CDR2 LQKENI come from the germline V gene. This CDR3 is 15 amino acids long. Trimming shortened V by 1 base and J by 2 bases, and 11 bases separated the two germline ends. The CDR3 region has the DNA TGTGCCAGCTCACCACAGAAGGGCCTAAACACTGAAGCTTTCTTT. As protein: CASSPQKGLNTEAFF.

This chain's CDR3 is CSVEVASGYTF. The DNA of the CDR3 is TGCAGCGTTGAAGTGGCCTCTGGCTACACCTTC. The chain combines TRBV29-1 with TRBJ1-2; D ambiguous. From germline, CDR1 is SQVTM and CDR2 ANQGSEA. Deletions cut 1 base from V and 7 bases from J, with 7 bases between. CDR3 length equals 11 residues.

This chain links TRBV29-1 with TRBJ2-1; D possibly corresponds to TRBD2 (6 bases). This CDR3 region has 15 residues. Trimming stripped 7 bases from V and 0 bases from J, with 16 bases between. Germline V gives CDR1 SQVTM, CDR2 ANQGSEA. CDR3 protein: CSAPFGGVSYNEQFF. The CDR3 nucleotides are TGCAGCGCCCCATTTGGCGGGGTCTCCTACAATGAGCAGTTCTTC.

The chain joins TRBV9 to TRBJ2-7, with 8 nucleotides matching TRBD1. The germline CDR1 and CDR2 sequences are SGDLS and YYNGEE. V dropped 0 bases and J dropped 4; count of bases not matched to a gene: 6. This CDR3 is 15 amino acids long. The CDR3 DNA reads TGTGCCAGCAGCGTAGGGGCAGGGGGCTATTACGAGCAGTACTTC. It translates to CASSVGAGGYYEQYF.

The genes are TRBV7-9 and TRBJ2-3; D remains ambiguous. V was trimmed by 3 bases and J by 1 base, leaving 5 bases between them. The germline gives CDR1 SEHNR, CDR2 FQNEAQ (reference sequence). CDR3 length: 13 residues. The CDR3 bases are TGTGCCAGCAGCTTCGGTCGCACAGATACGCAGTATTTT. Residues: CASSFGRTDTQYF.

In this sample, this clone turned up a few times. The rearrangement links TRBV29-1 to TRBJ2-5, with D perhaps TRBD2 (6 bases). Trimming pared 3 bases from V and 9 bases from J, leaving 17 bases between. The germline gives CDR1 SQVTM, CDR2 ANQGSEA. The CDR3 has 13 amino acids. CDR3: CSVEVGTQGSQYF. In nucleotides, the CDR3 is TGCAGCGTTGAGGTCGGGACTCAAGGCTCCCAGTACTTC. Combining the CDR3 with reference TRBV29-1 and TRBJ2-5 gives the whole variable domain SAVISQKPSRDICQRGTSLTIQCQVDSQVTMMFWYRQQPGQSLTLIATANQGSEATYESGFVIDKFPISRPNLTFSTLTVSNMSPEDSSIYLCSVEVGTQGSQYFGPGTRLLVL.

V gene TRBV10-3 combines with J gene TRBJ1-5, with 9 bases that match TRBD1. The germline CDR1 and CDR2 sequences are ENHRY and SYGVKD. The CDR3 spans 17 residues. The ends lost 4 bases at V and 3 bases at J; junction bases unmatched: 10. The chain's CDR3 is CAISARQGDYSNQPQHF. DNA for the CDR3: TGTGCCATCAGTGCAAGACAGGGGGATTATTCCAATCAGCCCCAGCATTTT.

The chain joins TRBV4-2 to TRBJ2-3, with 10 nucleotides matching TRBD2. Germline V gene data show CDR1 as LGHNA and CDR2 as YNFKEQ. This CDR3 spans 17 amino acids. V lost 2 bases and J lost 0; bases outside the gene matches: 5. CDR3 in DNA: TGTGCCAGCAGCCAAAGGTTACTAGCGGGAAGCACAGATACGCAGTATTTT. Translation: CASSQRLLAGSTDTQYF.

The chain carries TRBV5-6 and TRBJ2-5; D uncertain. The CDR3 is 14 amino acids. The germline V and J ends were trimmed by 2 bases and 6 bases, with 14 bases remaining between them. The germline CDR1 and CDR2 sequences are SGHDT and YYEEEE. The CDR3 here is CASSLNVRLQTQYF. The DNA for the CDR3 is TGTGCCAGCAGCTTAAACGTGAGGTTGCAGACCCAGTACTTC.

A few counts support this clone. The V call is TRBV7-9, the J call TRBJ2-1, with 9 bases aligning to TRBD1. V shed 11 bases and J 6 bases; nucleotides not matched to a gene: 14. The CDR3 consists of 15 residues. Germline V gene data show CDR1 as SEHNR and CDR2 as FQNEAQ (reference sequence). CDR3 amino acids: CAGTRTGESGNEQFF. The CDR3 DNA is TGTGCCGGTACGAGGACAGGGGAATCGGGCAATGAGCAGTTCTTC.

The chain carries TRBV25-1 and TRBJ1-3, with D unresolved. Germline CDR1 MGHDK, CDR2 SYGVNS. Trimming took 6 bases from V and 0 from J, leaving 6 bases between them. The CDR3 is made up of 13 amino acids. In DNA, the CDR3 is TGTGCCAGCAGACAAGCCTCTGGAAACACCATATATTTT. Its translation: CASRQASGNTIYF.

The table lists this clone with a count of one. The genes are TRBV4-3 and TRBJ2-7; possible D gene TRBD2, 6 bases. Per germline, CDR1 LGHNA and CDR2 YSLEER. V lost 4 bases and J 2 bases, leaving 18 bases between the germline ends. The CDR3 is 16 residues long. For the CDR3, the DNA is TGCGCCAGCAGCCCCAGGAGGGCAGGTGGTCCCTACGAGCAGTACTTC. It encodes CASSPRRAGGPYEQYF.

The CDR3 DNA sequence: TGTGCCAGCACCATTGGGGACTATAACACCGGGGAGCTGTTTTTT. Protein product: CASTIGDYNTGELFF. The chain recombines TRBV13 with TRBJ2-2, with TRBD2 identical over 7 bases. Trimming removed 7 bases from V and 2 bases from J; junction bases left unmatched: 7. Germline V lookup: CDR1 PRHDT, CDR2 FYEKMQ (reference sequence). The CDR3 contains 15 residues.

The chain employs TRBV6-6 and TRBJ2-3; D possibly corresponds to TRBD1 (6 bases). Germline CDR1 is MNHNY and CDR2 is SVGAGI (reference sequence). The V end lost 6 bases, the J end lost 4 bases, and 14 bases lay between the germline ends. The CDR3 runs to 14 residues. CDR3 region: CASSSDRNPDTQYF. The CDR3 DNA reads TGTGCCAGCAGCTCCGACAGGAACCCAGATACGCAGTATTTT.

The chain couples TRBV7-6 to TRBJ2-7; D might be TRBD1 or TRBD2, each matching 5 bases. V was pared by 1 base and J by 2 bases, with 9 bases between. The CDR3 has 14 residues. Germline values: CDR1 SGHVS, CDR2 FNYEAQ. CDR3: CASSLEGRAYEQYF. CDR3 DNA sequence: TGTGCCAGCAGCTTAGAGGGACGGGCCTACGAGCAGTACTTC. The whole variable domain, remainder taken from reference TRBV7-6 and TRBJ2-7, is GAGVSQSPRYKVTKRGQDVALRCDPISGHVSLYWYRQALGQGPEFLTYFNYEAQQDKSGLPNDRFSAERPEGSISTLTIQRTEQRDSAMYRCASSLEGRAYEQYFGPGTRLTVT.

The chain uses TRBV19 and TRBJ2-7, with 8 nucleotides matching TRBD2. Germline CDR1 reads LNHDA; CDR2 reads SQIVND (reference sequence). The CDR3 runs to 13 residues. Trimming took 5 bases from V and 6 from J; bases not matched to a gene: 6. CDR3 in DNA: TGTGCCAGTAGTTCTACTAGCGGTACCGAGCAGTACTTC. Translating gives CASSSTSGTEQYF.

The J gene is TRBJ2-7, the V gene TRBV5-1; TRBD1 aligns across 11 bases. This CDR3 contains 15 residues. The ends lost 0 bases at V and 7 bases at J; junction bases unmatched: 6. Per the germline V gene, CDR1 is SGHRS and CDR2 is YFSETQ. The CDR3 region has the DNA TGCGCCAGCAGCTTGGGGACAGGGGGCAAAGAGGAGCAGTACTTC. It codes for CASSLGTGGKEEQYF. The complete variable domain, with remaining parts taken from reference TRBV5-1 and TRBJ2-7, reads KAGVTQTPRYLIKTRGQQVTLSCSPISGHRSVSWYQQTPGQGLQFLFEYFSETQRNKGNFPGRFSGRQFSNSRSEMNVSTLELGDSALYLCASSLGTGGKEEQYFGPGTRLTVT.

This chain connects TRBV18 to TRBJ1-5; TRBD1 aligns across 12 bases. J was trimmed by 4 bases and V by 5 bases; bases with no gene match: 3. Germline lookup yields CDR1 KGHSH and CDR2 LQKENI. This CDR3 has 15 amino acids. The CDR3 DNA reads TGTGCCAGCTCAGGGACAGGGGGCAGAAATCAGCCCCAGCATTTT. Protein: CASSGTGGRNQPQHF.

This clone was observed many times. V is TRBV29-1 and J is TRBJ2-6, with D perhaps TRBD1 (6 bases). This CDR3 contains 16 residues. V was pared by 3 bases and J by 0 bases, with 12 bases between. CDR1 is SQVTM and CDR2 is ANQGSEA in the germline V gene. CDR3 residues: CSVERDTDSGANVLTF. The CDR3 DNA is TGCAGCGTTGAGAGGGACACGGACTCTGGGGCCAACGTCCTGACTTTC.

For the CDR3, the DNA is TGTGCCAGCAGTTATAAACAGGTCACTGAAGCTTTCTTT. Translation gives CASSYKQVTEAFF. The genes are TRBV6-5 and TRBJ1-1, with D perhaps matching TRBD1 (5 bases). Germline lookup yields CDR1 MNHEY and CDR2 SVGAGI. V was cut by 3 bases and J by 4 bases, with 9 bases left in between. The CDR3 loop spans 13 amino acids.

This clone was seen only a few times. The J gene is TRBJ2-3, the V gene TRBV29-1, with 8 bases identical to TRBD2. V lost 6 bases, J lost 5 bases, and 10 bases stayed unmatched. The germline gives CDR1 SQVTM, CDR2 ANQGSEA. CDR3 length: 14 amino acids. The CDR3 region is CSVESSGQVDTQYF. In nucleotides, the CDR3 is TGCAGCGTGGAATCTAGCGGGCAAGTAGATACGCAGTATTTT.

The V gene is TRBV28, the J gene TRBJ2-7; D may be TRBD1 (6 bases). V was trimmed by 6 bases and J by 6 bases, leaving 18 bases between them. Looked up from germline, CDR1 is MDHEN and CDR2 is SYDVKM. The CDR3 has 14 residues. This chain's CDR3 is CASSSPGVNAEQYF. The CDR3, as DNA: TGTGCCAGCAGCTCCCCAGGGGTTAACGCCGAGCAGTACTTC.

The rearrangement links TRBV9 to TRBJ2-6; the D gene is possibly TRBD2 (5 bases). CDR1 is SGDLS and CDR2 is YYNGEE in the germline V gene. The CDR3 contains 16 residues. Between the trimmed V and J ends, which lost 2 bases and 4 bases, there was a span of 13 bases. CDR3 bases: TGTGCCAGCAGCGTTCCCCCGACGGGGGGGGCCAACGTCCTGACTTTC. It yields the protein CASSVPPTGGANVLTF.